Each of the 29 T cell receptor beta chains below was sequenced from the same sample in a study of blood T cell repertoires in COVID-19. The protocol was immunoSEQ multiplex PCR, while the TCRdb copy is restricted to in-frame clones and leaves out a portion. This sample has 150,000 or so clones; approximately 84% occur once, and the top ten carry roughly 5.4%. Input material: peripheral blood. The source of these receptors is a woman in her 50s with COVID-19, enrolled during active disease.

The genes are TRBV9 and TRBJ2-5; the match to TRBD1 covers 8 bases. CDR1 SGDLS and CDR2 YYNGEE come from the germline V gene. The CDR3 is 17 amino acids. V lost 0 bases, J lost 4 bases, and 11 bases stayed unmatched. Here the CDR3 DNA reads TGTGCCAGCAGCGTAGGGGCGTTGGACAGGGCGTTAGAGACCCAGTACTTC. It encodes CASSVGALDRALETQYF. Supplemented by reference TRBV9 and TRBJ2-5, the full variable domain reads DSGVTQTPKHLITATGQRVTLRCSPRSGDLSVYWYQQSLDQGLQFLIQYYNGEERAKGNILERFSAQQFPDLHSELNLSSLELGDSALYFCASSVGALDRALETQYFGPGTRLLVL.

The rearrangement joins TRBV11-2 to TRBJ2-1, with D maybe TRBD2 (6 bases). Per the germline V gene, CDR1 is SGHAT and CDR2 is FQNNGV. This CDR3 has 11 residues. Deletions cut 8 bases from V and 5 bases from J, with 7 bases between. The DNA of the CDR3 is TGTGCCAGCGGAGGGGACAATGAGCAGTTCTTC. Translation: CASGGDNEQFF.

This chain joins TRBV6-2 or TRBV6-3 and TRBJ2-7; TRBD1 matches at 11 bases. CDR3 length equals 15 residues. Germline trimming cut 0 bases from V and 6 bases from J; bases unmatched to any gene: 4. Germline CDR1 MNHEY, CDR2 SVGEGT. CDR3 bases: TGTGCCAGCAGTTACTCGGACAGGGGGCAAGTCGAGCAGTACTTC. Translation: CASSYSDRGQVEQYF.

This clone has only one observation. The chain carries TRBV9 and TRBJ1-1; no reliable D call. Trimming removed 3 bases at V and 10 bases at J, with 10 bases between. CDR1 and CDR2 (germline): SGDLS, YYNGEE. There are 11 residues in the CDR3. CDR3 sequence: CASSARRVAFF. DNA of the CDR3: TGTGCCAGCAGCGCCCGGAGGGTAGCTTTCTTT.

The V and J genes are TRBV2 and TRBJ2-1; D is possibly TRBD2 (6 bases). V was pared by 3 bases and J by 4 bases, with 10 bases between. CDR3 length equals 14 residues. Germline-derived CDR1 and CDR2 are SNHLY and FYNNEI. The CDR3 DNA follows: TGTGCCAGCAGTGAGTTAGCGGCTTACAATGAGCAGTTCTTC. Amino acid sequence: CASSELAAYNEQFF.

The chain couples TRBV9 to TRBJ2-7; 9 bases match TRBD1. After removal of 0 bases from V and 6 bases from J, the junction contained 7 bases not matched to a gene. The CDR3 is 15 residues long. The germline gives CDR1 SGDLS, CDR2 YYNGEE. Written as DNA, the CDR3 is TGTGCCAGCAGCGTAGGCGGGGACAGGGCTCTCGAGCAGTACTTC. Protein: CASSVGGDRALEQYF. The whole variable domain, filled in from reference TRBV9 and TRBJ2-7, reads DSGVTQTPKHLITATGQRVTLRCSPRSGDLSVYWYQQSLDQGLQFLIQYYNGEERAKGNILERFSAQQFPDLHSELNLSSLELGDSALYFCASSVGGDRALEQYFGPGTRLTVT.

The rearrangement uses TRBV2 and TRBJ1-5, with 7 bases that match TRBD1. The CDR3 covers 13 residues. V shed 3 bases and J 7 bases; nucleotides not matched to a gene: 3. Germline CDR1 and CDR2: SNHLY and FYNNEI. The CDR3 DNA is TGTGCCAGCAGTGAGGGCAGGGGGCAGCCCCAGCATTTT. Translating it yields CASSEGRGQPQHF.

To note about this clone: Other DNA sequences in this sample translate to the same CDR3. The V call is TRBV5-1, the J call TRBJ1-5; 8 bases match TRBD1. CDR1 and CDR2 from the germline V gene are SGHRS and YFSETQ. Losses at the gene ends were 3 bases for V and 5 bases for J; bases not matched to a gene: 4. This CDR3 has 14 amino acids. As DNA, the CDR3 is TGCGCCAGCAGCTCCGGACAGGGTGATCAGCCCCAGCATTTT. This encodes CASSSGQGDQPQHF.

The chain couples TRBV19 to TRBJ2-3, with D possibly being TRBD2 (6 bases). In germline, CDR1 is LNHDA, CDR2 SQIVND (reference sequence). The CDR3 has 14 residues. Trimming shortened V by 7 bases and J by 5 bases, and 16 bases separated the two germline ends. CDR3 nucleotides: TGTGCCAGTACGTCGGCGGAGGGAATAGATACGCAGTATTTT. Translating gives CASTSAEGIDTQYF. The entire variable domain, with the rest obtained from reference TRBV19 and TRBJ2-3, is as follows: DGGITQSPKYLFRKEGQNVTLSCEQNLNHDAMYWYRQDPGQGLRLIYYSQIVNDFQKGDIAEGYSVSREKKESFPLTVTSAQKNPTAFYLCASTSAEGIDTQYFGPGTRLTVL.

V usage is TRBV4-3 and J usage is TRBJ1-2, with D uncertain. The length of the CDR3 is 17 residues. Germline CDR1 LGHNA, CDR2 YSLEER. V lost 0 bases, J lost 4 bases, and 18 bases lay in between. CDR3 sequence reads: CASSQDLGLSLAYGYTF. CDR3 bases: TGCGCCAGCAGCCAAGATCTTGGACTAAGCCTGGCCTATGGCTACACCTTC.

A single count supports this clone. The V and J genes are TRBV7-2 and TRBJ2-2, with 14 bases identical to TRBD2. Unmatched junction bases numbered 1, after V lost 3 bases and J lost 4 bases. Germline CDR1 SGHTA, CDR2 FQGNSA. The CDR3 contains 16 residues. The CDR3 DNA sequence: TGTGCCAGCAGCTTGGGACTAGCGGGGGCCACCGGGGAGCTGTTTTTT. This sequence encodes CASSLGLAGATGELFF.

CDR3 DNA: TGTGCCAGCAGTCCCTCTCGACAGGGAGGGCAGTACTTC. Translating it yields CASSPSRQGGQYF. The V call is TRBV12-3 or TRBV12-4, the J call TRBJ2-7, with D perhaps TRBD1 (7 bases). Trimming took 5 bases from V and 9 from J, leaving 17 bases between them. This CDR3 contains 13 residues.

The chain joins TRBV28 to TRBJ1-1; possibly TRBD1 for D (6 bases). Germline V CDR1 and CDR2: MDHEN, SYDVKM. The CDR3 runs 15 residues. The germline V and J ends were trimmed by 6 bases and 1 base, with 15 bases remaining between them. The chain's CDR3 is CASSVVDSANTEAFF. CDR3 nucleotide sequence: TGTGCCAGCAGCGTAGTGGACAGCGCGAACACTGAAGCTTTCTTT.

Notes on this clone: A read error may produce the germline difference seen at one junction end. The chain uses TRBV7-7 and TRBJ2-5, with D tentatively TRBD2 (5 bases). This CDR3 is built from 13 residues. The germline V gene encodes CDR1 SSHAT and CDR2 FNYEAQ (reference sequence). CDR3 sequence reads: CASSPWEKETQYF. The CDR3 DNA is TGTGCTAGCAGCCCCTGGGAGAAAGAGACCCAGTACTTC.

The rearrangement links TRBV13 to TRBJ2-7; 8 bases are shared with TRBD1. Germline loops: CDR1 PRHDT, CDR2 FYEKMQ (reference sequence). The CDR3 totals 15 residues. V shed 5 bases and J 5 bases; nucleotides not matched to a gene: 11. The CDR3 loop is CASSQLDRDENEQYF. The CDR3, as DNA: TGTGCCAGCAGCCAATTGGACAGGGATGAAAACGAGCAGTACTTC.

The rearrangement links TRBV3-1 (or the pseudogene TRBV3-2) to TRBJ2-3, with TRBD2 identical over 10 bases. Germline lookup yields CDR1 LGHDT and CDR2 YNNKEL (reference sequence). After removal of 0 bases from V and 0 bases from J, the junction contained 9 bases not matched to a gene. This CDR3 is 19 amino acids long. The CDR3 is CASSQDASGGSVSTDTQYF. As DNA, the CDR3 is TGTGCCAGCAGCCAAGATGCTAGCGGGGGATCGGTGAGCACAGATACGCAGTATTTT.

V is TRBV12-3 or TRBV12-4 and J is TRBJ2-7; D is ambiguous. This CDR3 has 11 residues. V gave up 5 bases and J gave up 4 bases, with 6 bases separating them. The CDR3 spells CASSVGYEQYF. The CDR3 nucleotides are TGTGCCAGCAGTGTCGGGTACGAGCAGTACTTC.

This clone was detected a few times. This sequence joins TRBV18 and TRBJ2-3, with 7 nucleotides matching TRBD1. After removal of 3 bases from V and 2 bases from J, the junction contained 5 bases not matched to a gene. CDR1 and CDR2 (germline): KGHSH, LQKENI. The CDR3 is 15 amino acids. The DNA of the CDR3 is TGTGCCAGCTCACCGAAGACAGGGTTCACAGATACGCAGTATTTT. Translating gives CASSPKTGFTDTQYF. The full variable domain, with the rest looked up from reference TRBV18 and TRBJ2-3, is NAGVMQNPRHLVRRRGQEARLRCSPMKGHSHVYWYRQLPEEGLKFMVYLQKENIIDESGMPKERFSAEFPKEGPSILRIQQVVRGDSAAYFCASSPKTGFTDTQYFGPGTRLTVL.

The chain links TRBV28 to TRBJ2-7; 14 bases agree with TRBD2. The germline V gene has CDR1 MDHEN and CDR2 SYDVKM. J lost 4 bases, V lost 4 bases, and 6 bases had no gene match. This CDR3 region has 16 residues. CDR3 loop: CASSSPGTSGGYEQYF. The CDR3 DNA follows: TGTGCCAGCAGTTCACCCGGGACTAGCGGGGGTTACGAGCAGTACTTC.

J is TRBJ1-2 and V is TRBV7-9; 7 nucleotides line up with TRBD1. The CDR3 runs 13 residues. V gave up 2 bases and J gave up 8 bases; unmatched junction bases: 5. Per germline, CDR1 SEHNR and CDR2 FQNEAQ (reference sequence). The CDR3 nucleotides read TGTGCCAGCAGCTTAACAGGGGCGTGGGGCTACACCTTC. Translating gives CASSLTGAWGYTF. The complete variable domain, with remaining parts taken from reference TRBV7-9 and TRBJ1-2, reads DTGVSQNPRHKITKRGQNVTFRCDPISEHNRLYWYRQTLGQGPEFLTYFQNEAQLEKSRLLSDRFSAERPKGSFSTLEIQRTEQGDSAMYLCASSLTGAWGYTFGSGTRLTVV.

The chain has TRBV29-1 and TRBJ1-1; D gene unclear. This CDR3 contains 14 residues. Germline V gives CDR1 SQVTM, CDR2 ANQGSEA. The V end was cut by 1 base, the J end by 1 base, with 10 bases between. DNA of the CDR3: TGCAGCGTTGAAGTAGATCCGGGGAACACTGAAGCTTTCTTT. It encodes CSVEVDPGNTEAFF.

The CDR3, as DNA: TGTGCCAGTAGTAGTGGGGCGTCTAATTCACCCCTCCACTTT. It is translated as CASSSGASNSPLHF. This chain uses TRBV19 with TRBJ1-6, with D possibly being TRBD1 (5 bases). The ends were cut back, 4 bases at V and 6 bases at J, with 10 bases in the middle. Germline assignment: CDR1 LNHDA and CDR2 SQIVND (reference sequence). The CDR3 runs to 14 residues.

This clone was counted only a few times. V gene TRBV6-5 combines with J gene TRBJ1-6; D is perhaps TRBD1 (5 bases). The CDR3 consists of 13 residues. Trimming took 6 bases from V and 6 from J, leaving 9 bases between them. CDR1 MNHEY and CDR2 SVGAGI come from the germline V gene. CDR3 DNA sequence: TGTGCCAGCAGATGGGACTCTAATTCACCCCTCCACTTT. Its protein is CASRWDSNSPLHF.

This sequence joins TRBV5-1 and TRBJ1-1; TRBD1 is a possible D gene (5 bases). The V and J ends lost 5 bases and 3 bases respectively, with 5 bases between them. The CDR3 has 11 amino acids. Germline CDR1 and CDR2: SGHRS and YFSETQ. DNA of the CDR3: TGCGCCAGCAGACAGGACACTGAAGCTTTCTTT. Amino acids: CASRQDTEAFF.

This chain connects TRBV4-1 to TRBJ2-7, with 8 bases lining up with TRBD1. CDR3 length: 16 amino acids. V dropped 2 bases and J dropped 4; count of bases not matched to a gene: 10. Germline V lookup: CDR1 MGHRA, CDR2 YSYEKL. CDR3 sequence (DNA): TGCGCCAGCAGCCAACCATCTGGACAGGGATTTTACGAGCAGTACTTC. Translated, it gives CASSQPSGQGFYEQYF.

The chain has TRBV10-3 and TRBJ2-1; 10 positions match TRBD1. Germline values: CDR1 ENHRY, CDR2 SYGVKD. The V gene end was trimmed by 6 bases and the J gene end by 14 bases; junction bases not matched to a gene: 4. The CDR3 has 11 amino acids. CDR3 coding DNA: TGTGCCATCAGCCCCGGGACAGGGGAGTTCTTC. Translating it yields CAISPGTGEFF.

J is TRBJ2-1 and V is TRBV12-3 or TRBV12-4, with 10 bases matching TRBD1. The J segment lost 7 bases and the V segment lost 5 bases, leaving 2 bases of the junction unmatched. This CDR3 region has 13 residues. CDR3 nucleotide sequence: TGTGCCAGCAGTATGGGACAGGGGAATGAGCAGTTCTTC. Its translation is CASSMGQGNEQFF.

The chain couples TRBV27 to TRBJ1-5, with D tentatively TRBD1 (6 bases). Trimming cost V 7 bases and J 3 bases, with 13 bases left between them. CDR1 and CDR2 from the germline V gene are MNHEY and SMNVEV (reference sequence). This CDR3 has 14 amino acids. The CDR3 sequence: CASTPDSNNQPQHF. Written as DNA, the CDR3 is TGTGCCAGCACCCCGGACAGCAACAATCAGCCCCAGCATTTT.

CDR3 loop: CASKSTGFTYEQYF. Here the CDR3 DNA reads TGTGCCAGCAAATCGACAGGGTTCACCTACGAGCAGTACTTC. The chain is built from TRBV6-5 and TRBJ2-7; 7 bases agree with TRBD1. The CDR3 has 14 amino acids. CDR1 MNHEY and CDR2 SVGAGI come from the germline V gene. The trim removed 7 bases at V and 2 bases at J, leaving 8 bases unmatched.